Following are 17 T cell receptor beta chains from one sample sequenced in a study of T cells in Graves' hyperthyroidism and ophthalmopathy. Regions amplified from RNA transcripts were the TCR beta CDR3 regions. Using the HTBI primer set, a first-round RT-PCR was run on the TCR CDR3. Each CDR3 protein is one row after TCRdb ran MiXCR on the multiplex PCR reads. Here the sample spans about 570,000 distinct CDR3 sequences, about 43% being singletons. Sequencing input: peripheral blood or thyroid tissue (not recorded which). These receptors were taken from an adult woman with Graves' disease, either hyperthyroidism or ophthalmopathy (not recorded which).

This clonotype was detected many times. The CDR3 DNA sequence: TGCGCCAGCAGCCAAGAAGGCGGGACAGGGTTCGAGCAGTACTTC. This gives the protein CASSQEGGTGFEQYF. The chain links TRBV4-1 to TRBJ2-7; TRBD1 aligns across 9 bases. J was trimmed by 6 bases and V by 0 bases; bases with no gene match: 6. The CDR3 contains 15 residues. Germline values: CDR1 MGHRA, CDR2 YSYEKL.

The chain links TRBV29-1 to TRBJ1-1; D call uncertain. Germline CDR1 reads SQVTM; CDR2 reads ANQGSEA. CDR3 length: 10 residues. V lost 5 bases to trimming and J lost 8 bases, with 9 bases between them. The CDR3 DNA reads as TGCAGCGTTAGGCACAGCGAAGCTTTCTTT. Its translation is CSVRHSEAFF.

This clonotype was seen repeatedly, ten times or more. V usage is TRBV20-1 and J usage is TRBJ1-2, with unresolved D. V was clipped by 5 bases and J by 4 bases, with 17 bases between them. Germline V lookup: CDR1 DFQATT, CDR2 SNEGSKA (reference sequence). The CDR3 has 14 residues. Here the CDR3 DNA reads TGCAGTGCTCCGCCCAACTCTTTTAGCTATGGCTACACCTTC. Translating it yields CSAPPNSFSYGYTF.

This clonotype was seen many times. The chain carries TRBV20-1 and TRBJ2-5; 9 bases align to TRBD1. The CDR3 is made up of 14 amino acids. Germline V CDR1 and CDR2: DFQATT, SNEGSKA (reference sequence). Unmatched junction bases numbered 8, after V lost 5 bases and J lost 4 bases. CDR3 sequence (DNA): TGCAGTGCTGGACGGGACAGGGCACGAGAGACCCAGTACTTC. Translation: CSAGRDRARETQYF.

This clonotype was counted a few times. The chain couples TRBV7-2 to TRBJ1-1; D gene uncertain. V lost 3 bases and J lost 8, with 7 bases in between. The CDR3 loop spans 11 amino acids. Germline V CDR1 and CDR2: SGHTA, FQGNSA. CDR3 bases: TGTGCCAGCAGCTTTGCGCAGGAAGCTTTCTTT. Residues: CASSFAQEAFF.

The chain employs TRBV20-1 and TRBJ2-1, with D possibly TRBD2 on 6 matching bases. Germline lookup yields CDR1 DFQATT and CDR2 SNEGSKA (reference sequence). CDR3 length: 15 amino acids. V lost 3 bases to trimming and J lost 0 bases, with 12 bases between them. CDR3 in DNA: TGCAGTGCTAGCGGGAGTCGCAGCTCCTACAATGAGCAGTTCTTC. Translation: CSASGSRSSYNEQFF.

This clonotype was seen repeatedly, ten times or more. This sequence joins TRBV2 and TRBJ2-2; TRBD2 agrees at 7 bases. The CDR3 totals 15 residues. The V and J ends lost 4 bases and 1 base, in that order; junction bases with no gene match: 3. The germline V gene has CDR1 SNHLY and CDR2 FYNNEI. CDR3 sequence reads: CASSVSSGNTGELFF. DNA for the CDR3: TGTGCCAGCAGTGTGTCTAGCGGGAACACCGGGGAGCTGTTTTTT. The complete variable domain, with remaining parts taken from reference TRBV2 and TRBJ2-2, reads EPEVTQTPSHQVTQMGQEVILRCVPISNHLYFYWYRQILGQKVEFLVSFYNNEISEKSEIFDDQFSVERPDGSNFTLKIRSTKLEDSAMYFCASSVSSGNTGELFFGEGSRLTVL.

This clonotype has a handful of counts. V is TRBV20-1 and J is TRBJ1-2; D perhaps matches TRBD1 (5 bases). CDR3 length: 14 residues. Germline values: CDR1 DFQATT, CDR2 SNEGSKA (reference sequence). Trimming shortened V by 2 bases and J by 6 bases, and 16 bases separated the two germline ends. This CDR3 reads CSARLARAQDGYTF. Written as DNA, the CDR3 is TGCAGTGCTAGACTAGCCAGGGCCCAGGATGGCTACACCTTC.

This clonotype was detected many times. This chain connects TRBV7-9 to TRBJ2-7; no reliable D call. CDR1 SEHNR and CDR2 FQNEAQ come from the germline V gene (reference sequence). Trimming stripped 2 bases from V and 3 bases from J, with 5 bases between. The CDR3 has 12 amino acids. CDR3 in DNA: TGTGCCAGCAGCTTAAACCTCTACGAGCAGTACTTC. Translated, it gives CASSLNLYEQYF.

The V gene is TRBV10-3, the J gene TRBJ2-3, with 8 nucleotides matching TRBD2. The CDR3 sequence is 14 residues long. V trimming: 6 bases; J trimming: 3 bases; junction bases outside the gene matches: 5. From germline, CDR1 is ENHRY and CDR2 SYGVKD. For the CDR3, the DNA is TGTGCCATCAGACGGGAGGGACTTACAGATACGCAGTATTTT. Protein sequence: CAIRREGLTDTQYF.

This clonotype showed up just a few times. The chain carries TRBV15 and TRBJ2-7; the match to TRBD1 covers 11 bases. V was clipped by 4 bases and J by 6 bases; unmatched bases: 5. Germline V gene lookup returns CDR1 LNHNV and CDR2 YYDKDF (reference sequence). The CDR3 covers 14 residues. The CDR3 spells CATSTRDRGTEQYF. The DNA of the CDR3 is TGTGCCACCAGCACCAGGGACAGGGGGACCGAGCAGTACTTC.

The chain links TRBV10-3 to TRBJ2-7; D gene unclear. CDR3 length: 12 residues. V lost 0 bases and J 3 bases, leaving 3 bases between the germline ends. Germline assignment: CDR1 ENHRY and CDR2 SYGVKD. The chain's CDR3 is CAISESYYEQYF. The CDR3 DNA sequence: TGTGCCATCAGTGAGTCATACTACGAGCAGTACTTC.

This clonotype was seen at least ten times. The chain links TRBV2 to TRBJ2-7; possibly TRBD1 for D (6 bases). The germline V gene has CDR1 SNHLY and CDR2 FYNNEI. Trimming stripped 6 bases from V and 2 bases from J, with 11 bases between. The CDR3 totals 13 residues. The CDR3 spells CASRRTETYEQYF. The CDR3 region has the DNA TGTGCCAGCAGACGGACAGAGACCTACGAGCAGTACTTC.

This clonotype was found many times. The rearrangement uses TRBV10-2 and TRBJ2-2; 10 bases are shared with TRBD1. This CDR3 has 15 residues. V was clipped by 6 bases and J by 3 bases; unmatched bases: 4. Germline V CDR1 and CDR2: WSHSY, SAAADI. The DNA for the CDR3 is TGCGCCAGCAGATACGGGACAGGGGACACCGGGGAGCTGTTTTTT. Residues: CASRYGTGDTGELFF.

With respect to this clonotype: The conserved final phenylalanine or tryptophan is absent from the CDR3, which likely points to a read error. V and J are TRBV20-1 and TRBJ2-5; D assignment may be TRBD1 or TRBD2 (5 bases each). This CDR3 is 15 amino acids long. V lost 5 bases to trimming and J lost 3 bases, with 19 bases between them. Germline V lookup: CDR1 DFQATT, CDR2 SNEGSKA (reference sequence). CDR3 region: CSAQTGRLWEETQYL. The DNA of the CDR3 is TGCAGTGCTCAAACGGGACGACTTTGGGAAGAGACCCAGTACCTC.

V usage is TRBV20-1 and J usage is TRBJ2-2, with 7 positions matching TRBD2. CDR3 length equals 16 residues. V trimming: 3 bases; J trimming: 4 bases; junction bases outside the gene matches: 11. The germline gives CDR1 DFQATT, CDR2 SNEGSKA (reference sequence). The CDR3 is CSARLTSRTSTGELFF. DNA of the CDR3: TGCAGTGCTAGGTTGACTAGCAGGACGAGCACCGGGGAGCTGTTTTTT.

The rearrangement uses TRBV2 and TRBJ2-6; TRBD2 is a possible D gene (5 bases). Germline assignment: CDR1 SNHLY and CDR2 FYNNEI. The CDR3 runs to 16 residues. The V gene lost 4 bases and the J gene lost 3 bases, with 13 bases spanning the gap. In DNA, the CDR3 is TGTGCCAGCAGTGTAACGGGGTTTGGTGGGGCCAACGTCCTGACTTTC. This gives the protein CASSVTGFGGANVLTF.